The next 9 T cell receptor beta chains were all read from a single sample in a study of metastatic and nonmetastatic thyroid tumors. TCRdb called clones again from the PCR reads with MiXCR. The table lists roughly 20,000 clones, roughly 18% of them singletons, with 2.7% in the top ten. No patient had received any treatment before thyroid surgery. Sequenced input: adjacent normal tissue. These receptors originate from a male donor with papillary thyroid cancer or a benign thyroid nodule (not recorded which). Some clones in this sample may be carry-over from other donors' samples.

This clone showed up just a few times. The chain joins TRBV12-3 or TRBV12-4 to TRBJ2-3, with D tentatively TRBD1 or TRBD2 (6 bases each). Trimming removed 5 bases from V and 0 bases from J, with 12 bases in between. This CDR3 is built from 15 residues. CDR3 sequence (DNA): TGTGCCAGCAGTACGACTAGGGGGAGCACAGATACGCAGTATTTT. Translation gives CASSTTRGSTDTQYF.

The sample holds a few counts of this clone. The chain has TRBV6-1 and TRBJ2-7; D might be TRBD1 or TRBD2, each matching 5 bases. Trimming shortened V by 6 bases and J by 0 bases, and 15 bases separated the two germline ends. CDR1 is MNHNS and CDR2 is SASEGT in the germline V gene. There are 15 residues in the CDR3. The CDR3 DNA reads TGTGCCAGCAGCGAGGGGTTAGGGAGCTCCTACGAGCAGTACTTC. This gives the protein CASSEGLGSSYEQYF.

The table lists this clone with many counts. Other DNA sequences in the sample encode the same CDR3. The chain combines TRBV3-1 with TRBJ2-3; 8 bases are a match to TRBD2. The germline gives CDR1 LGHDT, CDR2 YNNKEL (reference sequence). CDR3 length: 14 amino acids. Trimming took 4 bases from V and 3 from J; bases not matched to a gene: 3. The CDR3 bases are TGTGCCAGCAGCCCCACGGGGGGGACAGATACGCAGTATTTT. Translating gives CASSPTGGTDTQYF.

In its sample, this clone is medium-sized. V usage is TRBV6-1 and J usage is TRBJ2-7, with D tentatively TRBD2 (6 bases). This CDR3 has 15 amino acids. The germline CDR1 and CDR2 sequences are MNHNS and SASEGT. Trimming removed 3 bases at V and 6 bases at J, with 18 bases between. This CDR3 reads CASSEGQGWGGEQYV. CDR3 sequence (DNA): TGTGCCAGCAGTGAGGGGCAGGGCTGGGGAGGCGAGCAGTACGTC.

This clone was seen at least ten times. The rearrangement links TRBV9 to TRBJ1-6; no clear D gene. The CDR3 is made up of 15 amino acids. Per the germline V gene, CDR1 is SGDLS and CDR2 is YYNGEE. Trimming shortened V by 4 bases and J by 8 bases, and 16 bases separated the two germline ends. CDR3 sequence reads: CASSPPGLGYSPLHF. CDR3 nucleotides: TGTGCCAGCAGCCCGCCGGGGTTGGGATATTCACCCCTCCACTTT.

This clone is judged medium-sized. The chain joins TRBV6-5 to TRBJ2-1; D unresolved. The CDR3 is 12 amino acids. Trimming removed 2 bases from V and 9 bases from J, with 8 bases in between. Germline CDR1 MNHEY, CDR2 SVGAGI. This chain's CDR3 is CASSYGSSEQFF. DNA for the CDR3: TGTGCCAGCAGTTACGGGTCGAGTGAGCAGTTCTTC.

This clone was recorded many times. This chain joins TRBV20-1 and TRBJ2-7; 13 positions agree with TRBD2. Germline V gives CDR1 DFQATT, CDR2 SNEGSKA (reference sequence). The junction had 15 bases not matched to a gene; V was cut back by 6 bases and J by 7 bases. The CDR3 covers 16 residues. CDR3 region: CSATPTSGGALWEQYF. DNA of the CDR3: TGCAGTGCCACCCCCACTAGCGGGGGGGCCCTCTGGGAGCAGTACTTC.

This clone was picked up many times. This chain links TRBV10-3 with TRBJ2-5; possible D gene TRBD2, 5 bases. Germline CDR1 is ENHRY and CDR2 is SYGVKD. The CDR3 loop spans 12 amino acids. V lost 3 bases, J lost 9 bases, and 11 bases lay in between. The CDR3 bases are TGTGCCATCAGTGATGGGCGGGTCGCCCAGTACTTC. Translated, it gives CAISDGRVAQYF.

In its sample, this clone was seen a few times. The chain is built from TRBV19 and TRBJ1-5; D possibly corresponds to TRBD1 (5 bases). The CDR3 contains 14 residues. V gave up 3 bases and J gave up 6 bases, with 12 bases separating them. CDR1 is LNHDA and CDR2 is SQIVND in the germline V gene (reference sequence). The DNA for the CDR3 is TGTGCCAGTAGTATCTGGGGGGAAACTCAGCCCCAGCATTTT. Protein sequence: CASSIWGETQPQHF.